This entry lists 18 T cell receptor beta chains sequenced from one sample in a study of identical twins' blood T cells. TCRdb called the 5' RACE reads again in MiXCR, with one record for every CDR3 protein. In the table there are roughly 340,000 distinct CDR3 sequences, about 28% of which are singletons. Sequenced material: PBMCs. The receptors were gathered from a woman aged 18-49 years in good health.

This clonotype was observed many times. This chain uses TRBV7-2 with TRBJ2-1; D is possibly TRBD1 (5 bases). The germline CDR1 and CDR2 sequences are SGHTA and FQGNSA. This CDR3 is 13 amino acids long. The ends were cut back, 5 bases at V and 8 bases at J, with 13 bases in the middle. CDR3 nucleotide sequence: TGTGCCAGCAGCATGACAGTTACCCATGAGCAGTTCTTC. Its protein is CASSMTVTHEQFF.

This chain connects TRBV14 to TRBJ2-2; the D gene is possibly TRBD1 (5 bases). The CDR3 loop spans 16 amino acids. The V end was cut by 5 bases, the J end by 4 bases, with 17 bases between. CDR1 and CDR2 (germline): SGHDN, FVKESK. The CDR3 DNA follows: TGTGCCAGCAGCGAAGTTTATGGACATCCCACCGGGGAGCTGTTTTTT. Amino acids: CASSEVYGHPTGELFF.

This rearrangement joins TRBV30 to TRBJ2-5; D is unresolved. The CDR3 totals 13 residues. Trimming took off 2 bases at V and 1 base at J, with 8 bases between the two ends. In germline, CDR1 is GTSNPN, CDR2 SVGIG (reference sequence). CDR3 sequence: CAWSLGVQETQYF. The CDR3 region has the DNA TGTGCCTGGAGTTTGGGTGTCCAAGAGACCCAGTACTTC.

On this clonotype itself: One base away lies a much larger clone, so this may be a sequencing read error. The gene calls are TRBV2 and TRBJ1-1; 10 bases map to TRBD1. Germline CDR1 and CDR2: SNHLY and FYNNEI. There are 14 residues in the CDR3. This CDR3 is CVSSWTGGRTEAFF. CDR3 nucleotide sequence: TGTGTCAGCAGCTGGACAGGGGGGAGGACTGAAGCTTTCTTT.

In the case of this clonotype: This sequence may be a read error, since a much larger clone differs from it by one base. V gene TRBV11-2 combines with J gene TRBJ2-7; D is unclear. From germline, CDR1 is SGHAT and CDR2 FQNNGV. Trimming shortened V by 5 bases and J by 4 bases, and 6 bases separated the two germline ends. The CDR3 is 11 amino acids. DNA for the CDR3: TGTGCCAGCAGCCCCTTATACGAGCAGTACTTC. The encoded protein is CASSPLYEQYF.

This clonotype has only a few counts. V is TRBV28 and J is TRBJ1-5; no reliable D call. The CDR3 loop spans 14 amino acids. The V end was cut by 3 bases, the J end by 7 bases, with 13 bases between. Germline CDR1 reads MDHEN; CDR2 reads SYDVKM. This chain's CDR3 is CASSFVESGQPQHF. The CDR3 nucleotides read TGTGCCAGCAGTTTTGTAGAATCGGGGCAGCCCCAGCATTTT.

V and J are TRBV4-1 and TRBJ1-2; D gene uncertain. This CDR3 is 13 amino acids long. Germline V gene sequence: CDR1 MGHRA, CDR2 YSYEKL. Between the trimmed V and J ends, which lost 0 bases and 8 bases, there was a span of 10 bases. The CDR3 DNA is TGCGCCAGCAGCCAAGATACCGCGGGAGGCTACACCTTC. This codes for CASSQDTAGGYTF.

This clonotype came up many times. This sequence joins TRBV13 and TRBJ2-7; D remains ambiguous. With 5 bases removed from V and 3 bases from J, the gap between germline ends came to 14 bases. The V gene's germline CDR1 is PRHDT and CDR2 FYEKMQ (reference sequence). The length of the CDR3 is 14 residues. The CDR3 protein is CASSGREAFYEQYF. DNA of the CDR3: TGTGCCAGCAGCGGTCGTGAGGCGTTCTACGAGCAGTACTTC.

At least ten counts were recorded for this clonotype. This chain uses TRBV29-1 with TRBJ2-2; 10 nucleotides match TRBD2. V lost 1 base to trimming and J lost 1 base; unmatched junction nucleotides: 0. The CDR3 covers 15 residues. The germline V gene encodes CDR1 SQVTM and CDR2 ANQGSEA. The CDR3 DNA is TGCAGCGTTGAAGGACTAGCGGGGAACACCGGGGAGCTGTTTTTT. It yields the protein CSVEGLAGNTGELFF.

V gene TRBV5-1 combines with J gene TRBJ2-1, with D perhaps TRBD1 (6 bases). This CDR3 region has 14 residues. V gave up 4 bases and J gave up 6 bases, with 14 bases separating them. CDR1 is SGHRS and CDR2 is YFSETQ in the germline V gene. The CDR3 nucleotides are TGCGCCAGCAGCCCAATTGACAGGTGCAATGAGCAGTTCTTC. As protein: CASSPIDRCNEQFF.

The chain links TRBV19 to TRBJ2-1; TRBD2 might be the D (7 bases). Germline V CDR1 and CDR2: LNHDA, SQIVND (reference sequence). Trimming shortened V by 3 bases and J by 9 bases, and 18 bases separated the two germline ends. The CDR3 has 15 amino acids. The CDR3 DNA reads TGTGCCAGTAGTATTCCCGGGGGGCTTTTTAGTGAGCAGTTCTTC. This gives the protein CASSIPGGLFSEQFF. Full variable domain (outside the CDR3, taken from reference TRBV19 and TRBJ2-1): DGGITQSPKYLFRKEGQNVTLSCEQNLNHDAMYWYRQDPGQGLRLIYYSQIVNDFQKGDIAEGYSVSREKKESFPLTVTSAQKNPTAFYLCASSIPGGLFSEQFFGPGTRLTVL.

The chain combines TRBV29-1 with TRBJ2-3, with 10 bases identical to TRBD2. Germline CDR1 SQVTM, CDR2 ANQGSEA. The CDR3 spans 15 residues. Trimming cost V 0 bases and J 4 bases; bases outside gene matches: 4. Here the CDR3 reads CSVEDGLAAADTQYF. In nucleotides, the CDR3 is TGCAGCGTTGAAGATGGACTAGCGGCGGCAGATACGCAGTATTTT.

This sequence joins TRBV3-1 and TRBJ1-5; unclear D gene. V was clipped by 5 bases and J by 6 bases, with 8 bases between them. The CDR3 extends over 12 amino acids. In germline, CDR1 is LGHDT, CDR2 YNNKEL (reference sequence). In DNA, the CDR3 is TGTGCCAGCAGCTCCCACGGTCAGCCCCAGCATTTT. This gives the protein CASSSHGQPQHF.

This clonotype was picked up many times. The chain couples TRBV11-2 to TRBJ2-2; D uncertain. V lost 3 bases and J 3 bases, leaving 14 bases between the germline ends. Germline-derived CDR1 and CDR2 are SGHAT and FQNNGV. The CDR3 loop spans 16 amino acids. The DNA for the CDR3 is TGTGCCAGCAGCTTTTCCCGTTGGGCGGACACCGGGGAGCTGTTTTTT. Translating it yields CASSFSRWADTGELFF. The full variable domain, in which reference TRBV11-2 and TRBJ2-2 provide the parts outside the CDR3, is EAGVAQSPRYKIIEKRQSVAFWCNPISGHATLYWYQQILGQGPKLLIQFQNNGVVDDSQLPKDRFSAERLKGVDSTLKIQPAKLEDSAVYLCASSFSRWADTGELFFGEGSRLTVL.

The V and J genes are TRBV21-1 and TRBJ2-1; the table's D call TRBD1 went unverified against the DNA. TRBV21-1 is annotated as a pseudogene. The CDR3 consists of 14 residues. The CDR3 nucleotides are TGTGCCAGCAGCAAAAGAGGGGAGTTATATGAGCAGTTCTTC. It is translated as CASSKRGELYEQFF.

The chain combines TRBV7-9 with TRBJ2-5; TRBD2 is a possible D gene (6 bases). The V gene's germline CDR1 is SEHNR and CDR2 FQNEAQ (reference sequence). The CDR3 has 14 amino acids. Trimming removed 5 bases at V and 2 bases at J, with 12 bases between. The CDR3 sequence is CASSEGLSQETQYF. Written as DNA, the CDR3 is TGTGCCAGCAGCGAAGGACTATCGCAAGAGACCCAGTACTTC.

The chain links TRBV19 to TRBJ2-1; 7 nucleotides line up with TRBD2. After removal of 7 bases from V and 0 bases from J, the junction contained 6 bases not matched to a gene. The length of the CDR3 is 15 residues. From germline, CDR1 is LNHDA and CDR2 SQIVND (reference sequence). The CDR3: CASKRGDSSYNEQFF. The CDR3 bases are TGTGCCAGTAAACGGGGGGATAGCTCCTACAATGAGCAGTTCTTC.

This clonotype was seen a few times. The chain combines TRBV18 with TRBJ2-7; TRBD1 might be the D (5 bases). Germline V CDR1 and CDR2: KGHSH, LQKENI. The ends were cut back, 8 bases at V and 3 bases at J, with 11 bases in the middle. The CDR3 sequence is 12 residues long. Written as DNA, the CDR3 is TGTGCCAGCAGCACAGACAGCTACGAGCAGTACTTC. As protein: CASSTDSYEQYF.